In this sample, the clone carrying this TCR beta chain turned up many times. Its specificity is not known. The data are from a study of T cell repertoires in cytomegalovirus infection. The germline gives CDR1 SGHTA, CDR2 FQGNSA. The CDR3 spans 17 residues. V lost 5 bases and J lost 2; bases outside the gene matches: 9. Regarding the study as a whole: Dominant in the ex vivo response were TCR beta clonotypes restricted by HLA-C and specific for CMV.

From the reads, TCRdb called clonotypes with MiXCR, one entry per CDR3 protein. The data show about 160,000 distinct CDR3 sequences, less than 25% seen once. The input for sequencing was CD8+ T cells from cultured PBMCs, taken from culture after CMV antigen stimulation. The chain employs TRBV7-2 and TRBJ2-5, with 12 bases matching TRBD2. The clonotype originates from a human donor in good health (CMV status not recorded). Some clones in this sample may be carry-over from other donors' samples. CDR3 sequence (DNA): TGTGCCAGCAGCCGCGTCCCTAGCGGGGGGGAGCAAGAGACCCAGTACTTC. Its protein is CASSRVPSGGEQETQYF.